The T cell receptor beta chain described here comes from a study of blood T cell repertoires in COVID-19. Original processing methods: Estimated nucleated cell counts came from reference gene primer amplification. TCRdb's copy holds only in-frame clones and misses some; the assay was immunoSEQ multiplex PCR. The D gene and trimming were derived from the DNA, and the V and J assignments and clone size from that table. The sample carries 150,000 to 200,000 clones, roughly 90% recorded once. The CDR3 runs 14 residues. Germline V gene data show CDR1 as MNHEY and CDR2 as SMNVEV (reference sequence). Trimming shortened V by 2 bases and J by 4 bases, and 11 bases separated the two germline ends.

Sequenced input: peripheral blood. The clonotype comes from a man aged 55-75 years with acute or convalescent COVID-19. This chain connects TRBV27 to TRBJ1-1, with D possibly being TRBD1 (5 bases). The CDR3 spells CASSLDFRATEAFF. The DNA for the CDR3 is TGTGCCAGCAGTTTAGATTTCAGGGCCACTGAAGCTTTCTTT.